Included here is one TCR beta chain sequence, with context. These data belong to a study of OX40 agonist ivuxolimab in advanced cancers. The V and J ends lost 1 base and 5 bases, in that order; junction bases with no gene match: 11. There are 16 residues in the CDR3. Assay: immunoSEQ multiplex PCR; the TCRdb copy retains only in-frame clones and omits some. The data hold about 100,000 clones, with about nine tenths observed a single time. Sequenced material: CD4+ or CD8+ T cells sorted from blood, taken in a trial of the OX40 agonist ivuxolimab. This TCR derives from an adult with an advanced solid tumor such as melanoma, head and neck, liver or kidney cancer. The chain uses TRBV5-3 and TRBJ2-7; 8 nucleotides line up with TRBD1. TRBV5-3 is placed among ORFs of uncertain function. The CDR3 loop is CARSLRAVDRDDEQYF. CDR3 bases: TGTGCCAGAAGCTTGAGGGCCGTGGACAGGGACGACGAGCAGTACTTC.